A selection of T cell receptor beta chains follows, all from one sample in a study of cytomegalovirus exposure and HLA in healthy donors. Using immunoSEQ multiplex PCR, the repertoire was profiled, and TCRdb retains in-frame clones only, with some absent. The repertoire holds fewer than 200,000 clones, with around 75% as singletons. The sequencing sample was made of PBMCs. These receptors originate from a woman in her twenties or thirties in good health and CMV-seronegative. The CDR3 runs from the conserved cysteine through the conserved F or W. D genes are given only for firm matches. Size tells how often a clone was seen (once, few, many) or the class of an expanded clone, and some rows leave it out.

V gene: TRBV25-1
J gene: TRBJ2-1
D gene: TRBD2
clone size: once
CDR3 protein: CASSGIRGGGDDEQFF
CDR3 DNA: TGTGCCAGCAGTGGAATTCGGGGCGGGGGGGACGATGAGCAGTTCTTC

V gene: TRBV9
J gene: TRBJ1-1
D gene: .
clone size: .
CDR3 protein: CASSSGGHKAFF
CDR3 DNA: TGTGCCAGCAGCTCCGGTGGGCACAAGGCTTTCTTT

V gene: TRBV30
J gene: TRBJ1-1
D gene: .
clone size: .
CDR3 protein: CAWSIQVNTEAFF
CDR3 DNA: TGTGCCTGGAGTATACAGGTGAACACTGAAGCTTTCTTT

V gene: TRBV7-8
J gene: TRBJ1-1
D gene: .
clone size: few
CDR3 protein: CASSTRGCEAFF
CDR3 DNA: TGTGCCAGCAGCACCAGGGGATGTGAAGCTTTCTTT

V gene: TRBV1
J gene: TRBJ2-7
D gene: .
clone size: .
CDR3 protein: CTSSQVSVVRLPVGTYEQYF
CDR3 DNA: TGCACCAGCAGCCAAGTAAGTGTTGTCCGCCTTCCCGTCGGGACCTACGAGCAGTACTTC

V gene: TRBV7-9
J gene: TRBJ2-7
D gene: TRBD1
clone size: once
CDR3 protein: CASSLGGTGYYEQYF
CDR3 DNA: TGTGCCAGCAGCCTCGGGGGGACAGGGTACTACGAGCAGTACTTC

V gene: TRBV19
J gene: TRBJ1-2
D gene: .
clone size: .
CDR3 protein: CASTPGLSGYTF
CDR3 DNA: TGTGCCAGTACACCGGGACTCTCTGGCTACACCTTC

V gene: TRBV27
J gene: TRBJ1-2
D gene: TRBD1
clone size: once
CDR3 protein: CASSLNRGRYYGYTF
CDR3 DNA: TGTGCCAGCAGTCTCAACAGGGGGCGGTACTATGGCTACACCTTC

V gene: TRBV7-2
J gene: TRBJ1-1
D gene: .
clone size: .
CDR3 protein: CASSLASRGGVLNTEAFF
CDR3 DNA: TGTGCCAGCAGCTTAGCGAGCAGAGGCGGAGTTTTGAACACTGAAGCTTTCTTT

V gene: TRBV5-1
J gene: TRBJ2-2
D gene: TRBD1
clone size: .
CDR3 protein: CASSDRANTGELFF
CDR3 DNA: TGCGCCAGCAGTGACAGGGCGAACACCGGGGAGCTGTTTTTT

V gene: TRBV2
J gene: TRBJ1-5
D gene: .
clone size: once
CDR3 protein: CASSVNQNHQPQHF
CDR3 DNA: TGTGCCAGCAGTGTTAACCAGAACCATCAGCCCCAGCATTTT

V gene: TRBV30
J gene: TRBJ1-1
D gene: .
clone size: .
CDR3 protein: CAWSSQGVTEAFF
CDR3 DNA: TGTGCCTGGAGTTCGCAGGGCGTAACTGAAGCTTTCTTT

V gene: TRBV9
J gene: TRBJ1-2
D gene: TRBD1
clone size: .
CDR3 protein: CASSVERRGRFYGYTF
CDR3 DNA: TGTGCCAGCAGCGTAGAACGAAGGGGGCGGTTCTATGGCTACACCTTC

V gene: TRBV18
J gene: TRBJ2-5
D gene: .
clone size: .
CDR3 protein: CASSPTPPGPQETQYF
CDR3 DNA: TGTGCCAGCTCACCGACGCCGCCGGGTCCCCAAGAGACCCAGTACTTC

V gene: TRBV19
J gene: TRBJ1-5
D gene: TRBD1
clone size: .
CDR3 protein: CASSTESTGRSNQPQHF
CDR3 DNA: TGTGCCAGTAGTACCGAGTCGACAGGGAGATCTAATCAGCCCCAGCATTTT

V gene: TRBV2
J gene: TRBJ2-5
D gene: .
clone size: once
CDR3 protein: CASSPTEETQYF
CDR3 DNA: TGTGCCAGCAGTCCAACTGAAGAGACCCAGTACTTC

V gene: TRBV6-5
J gene: TRBJ2-5
D gene: TRBD1
clone size: once
CDR3 protein: CASSYGQGKFETQYF
CDR3 DNA: TGTGCCAGCAGTTACGGACAGGGGAAGTTCGAGACCCAGTACTTC

V gene: TRBV29-1
J gene: TRBJ2-2
D gene: .
clone size: few
CDR3 protein: CSVGVVGAASTGELFF
CDR3 DNA: TGCAGCGTTGGAGTAGTGGGCGCAGCATCCACCGGGGAGCTGTTTTTT

V gene: TRBV5-1
J gene: TRBJ2-1
D gene: TRBD1
clone size: .
CDR3 protein: CASSPDDRGNEQFF
CDR3 DNA: TGCGCCAGCAGCCCGGACGACAGGGGAAATGAGCAGTTCTTC

V gene: TRBV2
J gene: TRBJ1-4
D gene: .
clone size: .
CDR3 protein: CASSVLETTNEKLFF
CDR3 DNA: TGTGCCAGCAGTGTACTTGAAACAACTAATGAAAAACTGTTTTTT

V gene: TRBV9
J gene: TRBJ2-2
D gene: TRBD2
clone size: .
CDR3 protein: CASSVGLAQTGELFF
CDR3 DNA: TGTGCCAGCAGCGTAGGACTAGCCCAAACCGGGGAGCTGTTTTTT

V gene: TRBV4-3
J gene: TRBJ2-2
D gene: TRBD2
clone size: few
CDR3 protein: CASSQGTSGLTGELFF
CDR3 DNA: TGCGCCAGCAGCCAAGGAACTAGCGGGCTCACCGGGGAGCTGTTTTTT